These T cell receptor beta chains were read from a single sample in a study of cytomegalovirus exposure and HLA in healthy donors. Here immunoSEQ multiplex PCR was the method, and the copy in TCRdb shows in-frame clones only, minus some. The data contain about 360,000 clones, 86% of them seen just once; the ten biggest clones take up roughly 0.75%. Sequencing used PBMCs. The receptors here all came from a woman between 18 and 29 years old in good health and CMV-seronegative. Each CDR3 is given with its conserved first and last residue. D genes are given only for firm matches. A row's size may be missing; if present it is once, few, many or a size class.

v_call	j_call	clone_size	d_call	cdr3_nt	cdr3_aa
TRBV28	TRBJ2-7	-	-	TGTGCCAGCACCCCTAGACTAGACAGATTCTCCTACGAGCAGTACTTC	CASTPRLDRFSYEQYF
TRBV9	TRBJ1-2	-	-	TGTGCCAGCAGCGCGACAGGCTTCGAAGGCTACACCTTC	CASSATGFEGYTF
TRBV30	TRBJ2-5	-	TRBD1	TGTGCCTGGAGTCGACGTGGACAGGGGGTAGGGACCCAGTACTTC	CAWSRRGQGVGTQYF
TRBV4-1	TRBJ2-7	few	-	TGCGCCAGCAGCCCACCGTATGGGAGTTCCTACGAGCAGTACTTC	CASSPPYGSSYEQYF
TRBV2	TRBJ2-2	-	TRBD1	TGTGCCAGCAGTGAGAGGGGGACAGGCTTTGACGGGGAGCTGTTTTTT	CASSERGTGFDGELFF
TRBV9	TRBJ2-1	-	-	TGTGCCAGCAGCGTCCAGGGACACCAAGTGGGTAATGAGCAGTTCTTC	CASSVQGHQVGNEQFF
TRBV11-1	TRBJ2-5	-	-	TGTGCCAGCAGTCACACGCCAGGGGTACAAGAGACCCAGTACTTC	CASSHTPGVQETQYF
TRBV5-4	TRBJ2-7	-	-	TGTGCCAGCAGCTCAAAGGAGGCCCGGTCCTACGAGCAGTACTTC	CASSSKEARSYEQYF
TRBV19	TRBJ2-7	-	TRBD1	TGTGCCAGTAGTACCCAGGGGGCGGGCTACGAGCAGTACTTC	CASSTQGAGYEQYF
TRBV2	TRBJ1-1	-	-	TGTGCCAGCTCTTTGGAGGTCGAAGCTTTCTTT	CASSLEVEAFF
TRBV5-6	TRBJ2-5	-	-	TGTGCCAGCAGCTTGGCCGCAGGGTTAGATCAAGAGACCCAGTACTTC	CASSLAAGLDQETQYF
TRBV6-6	TRBJ2-7	once	-	TGTGCCAGCAGTTACCCCTCAGACGAGCAGTACTTC	CASSYPSDEQYF
TRBV5-1	TRBJ2-7	once	-	TGCGCCAGCAGCTTGGAGGAGCTCCGCGAGCAGTACTTC	CASSLEELREQYF
TRBV7-6	TRBJ2-7	-	-	TGTGCCAGCAGCTTCACTGGAACTACGGAGCAGTACTTC	CASSFTGTTEQYF
TRBV5-1	TRBJ2-2	-	-	TGCGCCGCTGGGCAGGGATTAAACGCCGGGGAGCTGTTTTTT	CAAGQGLNAGELFF
TRBV7-2	TRBJ2-7	-	-	TGTGCCAGCAGCTCAGCCTACGAGCAGTACTTC	CASSSAYEQYF
TRBV19	TRBJ1-1	-	-	TGTGCCAGTAGACACGACAGAAACACTGAAGCTTTCTTT	CASRHDRNTEAFF
TRBV27	TRBJ1-4	-	-	TGTGCCAGCAGTCCGAGGGTCCAGCCTAATGAAAAACTGTTTTTT	CASSPRVQPNEKLFF
TRBV27	TRBJ1-5	-	-	TGTGCCAGCAGTTTATCTCGGGGAAATCAGCCCCAGCATTTT	CASSLSRGNQPQHF
TRBV30	TRBJ2-2	-	-	TGTGCCTGGAGTGTACGGGGCACCGGGGAGCTGTTTTTT	CAWSVRGTGELFF
TRBV25-1	TRBJ2-5	-	-	TGTGCCAGCGGCCCGGCCCAGGGGGCGGGGGAAGAGACCCAGTACTTC	CASGPAQGAGEETQYF
TRBV7-9	TRBJ1-1	-	-	TGTGCCAGCAGCCCTTACTGGGGGCGCGACACTGAAGCTTTCTTT	CASSPYWGRDTEAFF
TRBV5-6	TRBJ2-7	-	-	TGTGCCAGCAGCTCCACGGAGGGAGGAACCTACGAGCAGTACTTC	CASSSTEGGTYEQYF
TRBV7-2	TRBJ2-5	-	TRBD2	TGTGCCAGCCGGACTAGCGGGGCAGGGGGGGAGACCCAGTACTTC	CASRTSGAGGETQYF
TRBV28	TRBJ2-7	-	TRBD2	TGTGCCAGCAGTTTATTGCTAGCGGGAAGGTACGAGCAGTACTTC	CASSLLLAGRYEQYF
TRBV27	TRBJ2-3	-	TRBD1	TGTGCCAGCAGTTCCGTTTCCGGGACAGTTATTTCTGGTACGCAGTATTTT	CASSSVSGTVISGTQYF
TRBV9	TRBJ2-4	-	TRBD2	TGTGCCAGCAGCAAGCGGGAGCACCACCCCAAGAACATTCAGTACTTC	CASSKREHHPKNIQYF
TRBV9	TRBJ2-5	-	TRBD2	TGTGCCAGCAGCGCCGTAGGACTAGTACAAGAGACCCAGTACTTC	CASSAVGLVQETQYF
TRBV5-5	TRBJ2-1	-	-	TGTGCCAGCAGCTTGGTCCAGGGGAAGTTCTTC	CASSLVQGKFF
TRBV5-4	TRBJ1-1	-	-	TGTGCCAGCAGCCCCCGGGGATTAGGGTGGGACACTGAAGCTTTCTTT	CASSPRGLGWDTEAFF
TRBV5-5	TRBJ2-7	few	-	TGTGCCAGCAGCCGGGACATCCCTTACGAGCAGTACTTC	CASSRDIPYEQYF
TRBV4-1	TRBJ2-1	-	TRBD2	TGCGCCAGCAGCCAAGGAGGGTATGGGACTAGCGGGAGCCTTGAGCAGTTCTTC	CASSQGGYGTSGSLEQFF
TRBV28	TRBJ1-2	-	-	TGTGCCAGCAGTTTATTAGTCAGCATGGAGTATGGCTACACCTTC	CASSLLVSMEYGYTF
TRBV6-5	TRBJ2-3	-	-	TGTGCCAGCAGCCAACTCACGGGGATCACAGATACGCAGTATTTT	CASSQLTGITDTQYF
TRBV30	TRBJ1-1	-	TRBD1	TGTGCTTCATCGACAGGGTTAGGGAGTACTGAAGCTTTCTTT	CASSTGLGSTEAFF
TRBV4-1	TRBJ2-3	-	TRBD2	TGCGCCAGCAGCCAAGACCCCCCGGGGGGAGCGGCAGATACGCAGTATTTT	CASSQDPPGGAADTQYF
TRBV28	TRBJ1-2	-	-	TGTGCCAGCTTGAACGCAGGAGGCAACTATGGCTACACCTTC	CASLNAGGNYGYTF
TRBV29-1	TRBJ2-7	-	-	TGCAGCGTTGAAGGGAGTGACGAGCAGTACTTC	CSVEGSDEQYF
TRBV7-6	TRBJ2-7	-	-	TGTGCCAGCAGCTTAGCGGCCGCGGCCTACGAGCAGTACTTC	CASSLAAAAYEQYF
TRBV30	TRBJ2-5	-	-	TGTGCCTTACAGGGTGCCCAAGAGACCCAGTACTTC	CALQGAQETQYF
TRBV11-2	TRBJ1-1	once	-	TGTGCCAGCAGCCCATCCGGGAACACTGAAGCTTTCTTT	CASSPSGNTEAFF
TRBV10-2	TRBJ2-5	-	TRBD2	TGCGCCAGCCAGGTAGCGGGGGGGCCAATCGGGGAGACCCAGTACTTC	CASQVAGGPIGETQYF
TRBV7-7	TRBJ2-5	-	TRBD2	TGTGCCAGCAGCTTAGGGAGCGGGGGTGCGACCCAGTACTTC	CASSLGSGGATQYF
TRBV6-5	TRBJ1-6	-	-	TGTGCCAGCAGTTACCTGGGGGGGGATTCACCCCTCCACTTT	CASSYLGGDSPLHF
TRBV6-5	TRBJ1-2	-	-	TGTGCCAGCAGATTGGGCGGGACCTCGGGTGGCTACACCTTC	CASRLGGTSGGYTF
TRBV6-5	TRBJ1-6	-	-	TGTGCCAGCAGTTATGGACAAAACTATAATTCACCCCTCCACTTT	CASSYGQNYNSPLHF
TRBV6-5	TRBJ1-3	once	-	TGTGCCTCCTGGCGGGACTCTGGAAACACCATATATTTT	CASWRDSGNTIYF
TRBV18	TRBJ2-2	few	-	TGTGCCAGCTCACCGGGAAGGCGGGAGAACACCGGGGAGCTGTTTTTT	CASSPGRRENTGELFF
TRBV27	TRBJ1-1	-	TRBD1	TGTGCCAGCAGTTTGGACAGGAGAACTGAAGCTTTCTTT	CASSLDRRTEAFF
TRBV28	TRBJ1-1	-	-	TGTGCCAGCAACGGGGGATTTTTGAACACTGAAGCTTTCTTT	CASNGGFLNTEAFF
TRBV20-1	TRBJ2-5	-	-	TGCAGTGTGAGGGACCAAGAGACCCAGTACTTC	CSVRDQETQYF
TRBV27	TRBJ2-3	-	TRBD2	TGTGCCAGCAGTGAACTAGCGACAGATACGCAGTATTTT	CASSELATDTQYF
TRBV5-5	TRBJ2-7	-	TRBD2	TGTGCCAGCAGCTCGACTAGCGGGGGTTACTACGAGCAGTACTTC	CASSSTSGGYYEQYF
TRBV9	TRBJ1-3	-	TRBD1	TGTGCCAGCAGCGTGGACAGGGGCGTCGGAAACACCATATATTTT	CASSVDRGVGNTIYF
TRBV7-6	TRBJ1-1	-	TRBD1	TGTGCCAGCAGCGCCCGGACAGGGCGGGGGACTGAAGCTTTCTTT	CASSARTGRGTEAFF
TRBV9	TRBJ2-7	few	TRBD2	TGTGCCAGCAGCGCAGGAGCGGGAGAACGCTACGAGCAGTACTTC	CASSAGAGERYEQYF
TRBV27	TRBJ1-2	-	-	TGTGCCAGCAGTTTGGGGGACACGAACTATGGCTACACCTTC	CASSLGDTNYGYTF
TRBV5-4	TRBJ2-1	many	TRBD2	TGTGCCAGCAGCTTCGTAGCGGGGGATTACAATGAGCAGTTCTTC	CASSFVAGDYNEQFF